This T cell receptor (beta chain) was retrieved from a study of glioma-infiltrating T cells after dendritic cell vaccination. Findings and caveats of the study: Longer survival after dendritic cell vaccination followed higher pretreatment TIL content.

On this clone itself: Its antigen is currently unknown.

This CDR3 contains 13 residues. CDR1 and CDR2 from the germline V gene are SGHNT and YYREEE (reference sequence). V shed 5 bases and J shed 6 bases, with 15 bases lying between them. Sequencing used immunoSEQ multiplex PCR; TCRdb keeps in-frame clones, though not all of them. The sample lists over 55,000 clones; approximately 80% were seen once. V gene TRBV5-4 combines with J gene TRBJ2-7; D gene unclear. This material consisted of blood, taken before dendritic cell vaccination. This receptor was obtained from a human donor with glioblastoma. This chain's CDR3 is CASRMGLGLEQYF. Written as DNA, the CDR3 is TGTGCCAGCAGGATGGGCCTGGGCCTCGAGCAGTACTTC.